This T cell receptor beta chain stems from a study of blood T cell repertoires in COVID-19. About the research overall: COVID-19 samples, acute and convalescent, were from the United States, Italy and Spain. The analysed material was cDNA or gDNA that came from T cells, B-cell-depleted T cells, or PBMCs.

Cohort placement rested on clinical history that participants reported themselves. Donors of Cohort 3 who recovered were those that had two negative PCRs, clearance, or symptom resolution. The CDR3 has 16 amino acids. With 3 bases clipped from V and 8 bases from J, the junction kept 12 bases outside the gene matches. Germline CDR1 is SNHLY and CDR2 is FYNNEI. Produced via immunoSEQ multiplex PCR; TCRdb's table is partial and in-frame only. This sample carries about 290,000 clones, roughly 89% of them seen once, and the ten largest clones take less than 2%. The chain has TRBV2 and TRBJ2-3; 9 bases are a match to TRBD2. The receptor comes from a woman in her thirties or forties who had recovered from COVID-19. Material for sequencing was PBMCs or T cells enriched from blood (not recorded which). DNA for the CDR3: TGTGCCAGCAGTGATGCGGGGACTAGCAATGAGGGTACGCAGTATTTT. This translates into CASSDAGTSNEGTQYF.